In this sample, the clone carrying this T cell receptor (beta chain) turned up many times. This CDR3 is 14 amino acids long. Germline V CDR1 and CDR2: SGHTA, FQGNSA. V was trimmed by 6 bases and J by 1 base, leaving 12 bases between them. Indicated time point: after trial treatment. Specified treatment: LDRT plus nivolumab, ipilimumab, low-dose cyclophosphamide and aspirin (RACIN trial). These data come from a study of low-dose radiotherapy and immunotherapy resistance in tumors. Study context: Cohort 1 patients were irradiated with 0.5 Gy fractions every 2 weeks to 6.5 Gy total. The regimen for patients comprised intravenous nivolumab 240 mg every two weeks plus intravenous ipilimumab 1 mg/kg every six weeks. Aspirin was taken orally at 300 mg daily by patients, and this continued for four cycles from cycle 1 day 1.

First-strand cDNA relied on TRAV- and TRBV-specific primers spanning alpha and beta chains. Amplification, which lasted around 22 PCR cycles, used a constant-region primer and V-primer adapter to amplify TCRs. MiXCR, applied by TCRdb to the reads, yields one record per CDR3 protein. The sample has around 80,000 distinct CDR3 sequences; around 17% are singletons. The receptor's source is a male donor with prostate cancer. Sequencing was performed on PBMCs, taken after low-dose radiotherapy plus immunotherapy. This chain uses TRBV7-2 with TRBJ1-1; TRBD1 is a possible D gene (6 bases). The chain's CDR3 is CASRTWTENTEAFF. CDR3 in DNA: TGTGCCAGCAGAACCTGGACAGAGAACACTGAAGCTTTCTTT. The full variable domain, completed using reference TRBV7-2 and TRBJ1-1, is GAGVSQSPSNKVTEKGKDVELRCDPISGHTALYWYRQSLGQGLEFLIYFQGNSAPDKSGLPSDRFSAERTGGSVSTLTIQRTQQEDSAVYLCASRTWTENTEAFFGQGTRLTVV.